The 17 T cell receptor beta chains in this list originate from one sample, sequenced in a study of control samples from healthy donors and cancer patients. Data came from immunoSEQ multiplex PCR; TCRdb stores just in-frame clones and leaves some out. The repertoire holds around 130,000 clones, with approximately 90% as singletons. The sequencing input was blood. The origin of the receptors is a man aged 50 to 60 in good health.

The CDR3 spells CASIRVAQAIGYGYTF. DNA for the CDR3: TGTGCCAGTATCCGGGTGGCGCAGGCGATTGGGTATGGCTACACCTTC. This chain links TRBV19 with TRBJ1-2; no reliable D call. This CDR3 has 16 amino acids. Germline CDR1 LNHDA, CDR2 SQIVND (reference sequence). The germline V and J ends were trimmed by 7 bases and 5 bases, with 23 bases remaining between them.

This clone was recorded once. The rearrangement joins TRBV9 to TRBJ2-3; D might be TRBD2 (7 bases). The CDR3 is made up of 15 amino acids. V was cut by 4 bases and J by 0 bases, with 12 bases left in between. The V gene's germline CDR1 is SGDLS and CDR2 YYNGEE. The CDR3 loop reads CASSKRGQSTDTQYF. In DNA form, the CDR3 reads TGTGCCAGCAGCAAGCGGGGACAAAGCACAGATACGCAGTATTTT.

The chain combines TRBV28 with TRBJ1-1; 7 positions match TRBD1. CDR1 is MDHEN and CDR2 is SYDVKM in the germline V gene. V was clipped by 5 bases and J by 4 bases; unmatched bases: 4. The CDR3 sequence is 13 residues long. The CDR3 bases are TGTGCCAGCAGTGCAGACAGGGTCACTGAAGCTTTCTTT. Residues: CASSADRVTEAFF.

The rearrangement joins TRBV30 to TRBJ1-6; no reliable D call. The V gene's germline CDR1 is GTSNPN and CDR2 SVGIG (reference sequence). Trimming took 6 bases from V and 3 from J, leaving 9 bases between them. CDR3 length: 13 amino acids. CDR3 nucleotides: TGTGCCTGTAACCTTAACTATAATTCACCCCTCCACTTT. This gives the protein CACNLNYNSPLHF.

CDR3 in DNA: TGCGCCAGCAGCTTGACTAGCGGGGGCCGAAGCTCCTACAATGAGCAGTTCTTC. Protein: CASSLTSGGRSSYNEQFF. The chain recombines TRBV5-1 with TRBJ2-1, with 11 nucleotides matching TRBD2. Germline CDR1 SGHRS, CDR2 YFSETQ. V lost 1 base, J lost 0 bases, and 6 bases stayed unmatched. The CDR3 extends over 18 amino acids.

The rearrangement links TRBV4-2 to TRBJ1-4, with D possibly matching TRBD1 (6 bases). This CDR3 is 17 amino acids long. CDR1 LGHNA and CDR2 YNFKEQ come from the germline V gene. Trimming stripped 3 bases from V and 0 bases from J, with 14 bases between. In DNA, the CDR3 is TGTGCCAGCAGCCATGTCCGGGACACTTCAACTAATGAAAAACTGTTTTTT. Amino acids: CASSHVRDTSTNEKLFF.

The rearrangement links TRBV19 to TRBJ2-5, with 7 bases identical to TRBD1. The CDR3 extends over 15 amino acids. Germline CDR1 is LNHDA and CDR2 is SQIVND (reference sequence). The junction had 12 bases not matched to a gene; V was cut back by 6 bases and J by 5 bases. The CDR3 sequence: CASSQREGAWETQYF. CDR3 sequence (DNA): TGTGCCAGTAGCCAAAGAGAGGGGGCCTGGGAGACCCAGTACTTC. Using reference TRBV19 and TRBJ2-5 for the parts outside the CDR3, the full variable domain is DGGITQSPKYLFRKEGQNVTLSCEQNLNHDAMYWYRQDPGQGLRLIYYSQIVNDFQKGDIAEGYSVSREKKESFPLTVTSAQKNPTAFYLCASSQREGAWETQYFGPGTRLLVL.

This chain uses TRBV11-3 with TRBJ1-1; D is unresolved. V was shortened by 5 bases and J by 2 bases, with 9 bases between the two germline ends. The CDR3 consists of 13 residues. CDR1 and CDR2 (germline): SGHNT, YENEEA. CDR3 amino acids: CASSLSLNTEAFF. The DNA for the CDR3 is TGTGCCAGCAGCCTCTCCCTTAACACTGAAGCTTTCTTT.

The V call is TRBV30, the J call TRBJ2-5; D is ambiguous. V gave up 4 bases and J gave up 2 bases, with 5 bases separating them. The V gene's germline CDR1 is GTSNPN and CDR2 SVGIG (reference sequence). The CDR3 totals 11 residues. The CDR3 protein is CAWTSQETQYF. As DNA, the CDR3 is TGTGCCTGGACTAGTCAAGAGACCCAGTACTTC.

This clone was counted a single time. This chain connects TRBV6-6 to TRBJ2-1; possible D gene TRBD1, 5 bases. There are 15 residues in the CDR3. Germline assignment: CDR1 MNHNY and CDR2 SVGAGI (reference sequence). V lost 6 bases and J lost 0, with 12 bases in between. The CDR3 sequence: CASSPTESSYNEQFF. DNA for the CDR3: TGTGCCAGCAGCCCGACAGAAAGCTCCTACAATGAGCAGTTCTTC.

This sequence joins TRBV6-1 and TRBJ2-7; D uncertain. Germline-derived CDR1 and CDR2 are MNHNS and SASEGT. CDR3 length: 13 amino acids. V was clipped by 3 bases and J by 3 bases, with 9 bases between them. CDR3 in amino acids: CASSDGRRYEQYF. DNA of the CDR3: TGTGCCAGCAGTGACGGGCGGCGCTACGAGCAGTACTTC.

The chain joins TRBV5-1 to TRBJ1-2, with 7 bases aligning to TRBD1. CDR1 SGHRS and CDR2 YFSETQ come from the germline V gene. The CDR3 extends over 12 amino acids. The ends lost 5 bases at V and 8 bases at J; junction bases unmatched: 6. The CDR3 nucleotides read TGCGCCAGCAGTTGGGACAGTTGGGGCTACACCTTC. This gives the protein CASSWDSWGYTF.

The CDR3: CASSLTMNTEAFF. As DNA, the CDR3 is TGTGCCAGTAGCCTTACAATGAACACTGAAGCTTTCTTT. The chain links TRBV19 to TRBJ1-1, with unresolved D. V shed 6 bases and J shed 0 bases, with 8 bases lying between them. Germline V gene sequence: CDR1 LNHDA, CDR2 SQIVND (reference sequence). CDR3 size: 13 residues.

The chain recombines TRBV4-1 with TRBJ1-1, with D possibly being TRBD1 (5 bases). This CDR3 spans 16 amino acids. The V gene's germline CDR1 is MGHRA and CDR2 YSYEKL. V was shortened by 4 bases and J by 6 bases, with 21 bases between the two germline ends. CDR3: CASSPAWGELVSEAFF. CDR3 sequence (DNA): TGCGCCAGCAGCCCAGCTTGGGGGGAATTAGTCTCTGAAGCTTTCTTT.

This chain uses TRBV19 with TRBJ1-1; D possibly corresponds to TRBD1 (6 bases). Germline V lookup: CDR1 LNHDA, CDR2 SQIVND (reference sequence). V lost 10 bases, J lost 1 base, and 13 bases lay in between. CDR3 length: 13 residues. The DNA for the CDR3 is TGTGCCACCAGGGACATCTCGAACACTGAAGCTTTCTTT. Its protein is CATRDISNTEAFF.

The V and J genes are TRBV21-1 and TRBJ2-7. TRBV21-1 is classified as a pseudogene. The CDR3 spans 14 residues. Here the CDR3 DNA reads TGTGCCAGCAGCAAAGCGGGTATGGTCCACGAGCAGTACTTC. Amino acids: CASSKAGMVHEQYF.

The V and J genes are TRBV7-6 and TRBJ1-6; D remains unclear. Germline V gene lookup returns CDR1 SGHVS and CDR2 FNYEAQ. This CDR3 is 15 amino acids long. V was trimmed by 3 bases and J by 0 bases, leaving 6 bases between them. The CDR3 loop reads CASSFQSSYNSPLHF. The CDR3 nucleotides read TGTGCCAGCAGCTTTCAGAGCTCCTATAATTCACCCCTCCACTTT.